This TCR beta chain was recorded in a study of blood T cell repertoires in COVID-19. Study details: Sites across the United States, Italy and Spain contributed samples from acute and convalescent COVID-19. T cells, B-cell-depleted T cells, or PBMCs supplied cDNA or gDNA.

The CDR3 is made up of 16 amino acids. The germline gives CDR1 MNHEY, CDR2 SVGAGI. V lost 3 bases and J 6 bases, leaving 15 bases between the germline ends. Authors' processing steps: Researchers report that nucleated cell counts were estimated from reference gene primer amplification. Assay: immunoSEQ multiplex PCR; the TCRdb copy retains only in-frame clones and omits some. That table furnishes V, J and clone size, whereas the DNA furnished D and trimming. In the table there are about 32,000 clones, 80% to 90% of which are singletons. The V and J genes are TRBV6-5 and TRBJ1-6; D perhaps matches TRBD1 (6 bases). Sequences were obtained from peripheral blood. The receptor's source is a woman aged 80 or over with active or convalescent COVID-19. The CDR3 reads CASSYGGTLSNSPLHF. Here the CDR3 DNA reads TGTGCCAGCAGTTATGGGGGCACCCTTTCTAATTCACCCCTCCACTTT.